Shown below are 13 T cell receptor beta chains from a single sample sequenced in a study of cytomegalovirus exposure and HLA in healthy donors. The PCR contained 60 Vbeta and 13 Jbeta primers. The method was immunoSEQ multiplex PCR; TCRdb's version includes in-frame clones alone and lacks a portion of them. The sample holds under 200,000 clones, roughly 82% seen once. The material sequenced was PBMCs. These TCRs come from a man in his forties or fifties in good health and CMV-seropositive.

Only a few counts were recorded for this clone. The junction differs from germline at one of its ends, possibly a read error. This rearrangement joins TRBV5-1 to TRBJ1-1, with TRBD1 matching 7 bases. Germline V gives CDR1 SGHRS, CDR2 YFSETQ. This CDR3 contains 15 residues. CDR3 in amino acids: CASSLTGDGVTEAFF. The DNA for the CDR3 is TGTGCCAGCAGCTTAACAGGGGACGGGGTCACTGAAGCTTTCTTT.

The chain couples TRBV7-9 to TRBJ1-4, with 7 nucleotides matching TRBD1. Looked up from germline, CDR1 is SEHNR and CDR2 is FQNEAQ (reference sequence). V shed 1 base, J shed 3 bases, and the junction held 5 bases outside the gene matches. The CDR3 has 16 residues. CDR3 loop: CASSLGGDSPNEKLFF. The CDR3 nucleotides are TGTGCCAGCAGCTTAGGGGGGGACAGCCCTAATGAAAAACTGTTTTTT. The full variable domain, its missing parts supplied by reference TRBV7-9 and TRBJ1-4, is DTGVSQNPRHKITKRGQNVTFRCDPISEHNRLYWYRQTLGQGPEFLTYFQNEAQLEKSRLLSDRFSAERPKGSFSTLEIQRTEQGDSAMYLCASSLGGDSPNEKLFFGSGTQLSVL.

The chain couples TRBV6-6 to TRBJ1-2; 7 bases fit TRBD1. Germline V lookup: CDR1 MNHNY, CDR2 SVGAGI (reference sequence). V trimming: 6 bases; J trimming: 5 bases; junction bases outside the gene matches: 3. There are 12 residues in the CDR3. For the CDR3, the DNA is TGTGCCAGCAGCAAACAGGGGTATGGCTACACCTTC. As protein: CASSKQGYGYTF.

The rearrangement joins TRBV7-9 to TRBJ1-2; 7 positions agree with TRBD1. Germline V lookup: CDR1 SEHNR, CDR2 FQNEAQ (reference sequence). CDR3 length: 13 residues. The V and J ends lost 5 bases and 9 bases, in that order; junction bases with no gene match: 9. CDR3 residues: CASSPGTATSYTF. In DNA, the CDR3 is TGTGCCAGCAGCCCCGGGACAGCTACCAGCTACACCTTC.

The rearrangement links TRBV19 to TRBJ1-6, with 8 bases identical to TRBD1. Germline V gene sequence: CDR1 LNHDA, CDR2 SQIVND (reference sequence). The ends lost 5 bases at V and 7 bases at J; junction bases unmatched: 10. This CDR3 contains 16 residues. CDR3 DNA sequence: TGTGCCAGTAGTCGGGGTGCGACAGGGGCGAATTCACCCCTCCACTTT. Residues: CASSRGATGANSPLHF.

This clone has just a few counts. V usage is TRBV19 and J usage is TRBJ1-2; D call uncertain. Germline loops: CDR1 LNHDA, CDR2 SQIVND (reference sequence). CDR3 length: 13 residues. V lost 5 bases, J lost 8 bases, and 15 bases lay in between. The CDR3 loop reads CASSEGDRPGYTF. In DNA form, the CDR3 reads TGTGCCAGTAGTGAGGGAGACCGCCCAGGCTACACCTTC.

The rearrangement links TRBV5-4 to TRBJ2-1; 10 bases fit TRBD2. Germline values: CDR1 SGHNT, CDR2 YYREEE (reference sequence). This CDR3 has 18 residues. V was pared by 0 bases and J by 7 bases, with 13 bases of the junction left unmatched. The CDR3 DNA reads as TGTGCCAGCAGCTTGGAATGGGCTAGCGGGAGCCTGGGGAATGAGCAGTTCTTC. Amino acids: CASSLEWASGSLGNEQFF.

As concerns this clone: Other DNA sequences in this sample translate to the same CDR3. The V gene is TRBV19, the J gene TRBJ2-5, with TRBD1 as a possible D gene (6 bases). V was cut by 3 bases and J by 4 bases, with 9 bases left in between. CDR3 size: 13 residues. Germline V gene sequence: CDR1 LNHDA, CDR2 SQIVND (reference sequence). The CDR3 sequence is CASSIAGVETQYF. The CDR3 DNA sequence: TGTGCCAGTAGTATCGCAGGGGTAGAGACCCAGTACTTC.

The chain carries TRBV7-2 and TRBJ2-7, with TRBD1 identical over 10 bases. The V segment lost 5 bases and the J segment 3 bases; nucleotides outside the gene matches: 7. Germline loops: CDR1 SGHTA, CDR2 FQGNSA. The CDR3 totals 15 residues. The CDR3 loop is CASSRRTGGNYEQYF. The CDR3 coding sequence is TGTGCCAGCAGCAGAAGGACAGGGGGGAACTACGAGCAGTACTTC.

This clone occurred a few times. V and J are TRBV6-6 and TRBJ1-2, with 9 bases identical to TRBD1. J was trimmed by 8 bases and V by 5 bases; bases with no gene match: 15. The V gene's germline CDR1 is MNHNY and CDR2 SVGAGI (reference sequence). CDR3 length: 16 amino acids. CDR3 sequence: CASSPTGTGSLEGYTF. The CDR3 DNA sequence: TGTGCCAGCAGTCCTACCGGGACAGGGAGCCTGGAAGGCTACACCTTC.

V gene TRBV5-1 combines with J gene TRBJ1-1; 7 bases fit TRBD1. The junction had 7 bases not matched to a gene; V was cut back by 3 bases and J by 2 bases. Germline CDR1 reads SGHRS; CDR2 reads YFSETQ. This CDR3 contains 15 residues. CDR3 region: CASSSLGTENTEAFF. The CDR3 DNA sequence: TGCGCCAGCAGCTCGTTAGGGACAGAAAACACTGAAGCTTTCTTT.

The chain joins TRBV4-1 to TRBJ2-5; 13 nucleotides agree with TRBD2. V was pared by 2 bases and J by 5 bases, with 8 bases of the junction left unmatched. Germline V CDR1 and CDR2: MGHRA, YSYEKL. The CDR3 extends over 17 amino acids. CDR3 loop: CASSQWTSGGPGETQYF. For the CDR3, the DNA is TGCGCCAGCAGCCAATGGACTAGCGGGGGTCCAGGGGAGACCCAGTACTTC.

V is TRBV5-1 and J is TRBJ1-2, with TRBD1 matching over 9 bases. Germline loops: CDR1 SGHRS, CDR2 YFSETQ. J was trimmed by 3 bases and V by 4 bases; bases with no gene match: 4. This CDR3 is built from 14 residues. CDR3 nucleotides: TGCGCCAGCAGCCTGGGACAGGGAGACTATGGCTACACCTTC. Encoded protein: CASSLGQGDYGYTF.